In its sample, the clone carrying this T cell receptor beta chain was seen a few times. Antigen specificity is unknown. The source of the sample is a study of cytomegalovirus exposure and HLA in healthy donors. The PCR contained 60 Vbeta and 13 Jbeta primers. Data came from immunoSEQ multiplex PCR; TCRdb stores just in-frame clones and leaves some out. The table lists 160,000 or so clones, around 79% of them singletons. Study results and caveats: A list of about 160 TCR beta chains associated with cytomegalovirus was given. An observed cluster of highly shared sequence variants was recorded as a likely sequencing artifact.

The germline gives CDR1 SGHTA, CDR2 FQGTGA. The CDR3 sequence is 15 residues long. The V gene end was trimmed by 2 bases and the J gene end by 2 bases; junction bases not matched to a gene: 4. Sequencing was performed on PBMCs. The chain combines TRBV7-3 with TRBJ2-3, with 7 nucleotides matching TRBD1. The origin of this receptor is a female donor in good health and CMV-seronegative. The CDR3 sequence: CASSLLGGPTDTQYF. In DNA form, the CDR3 reads TGTGCCAGCAGCTTACTAGGGGGCCCCACAGATACGCAGTATTTT.